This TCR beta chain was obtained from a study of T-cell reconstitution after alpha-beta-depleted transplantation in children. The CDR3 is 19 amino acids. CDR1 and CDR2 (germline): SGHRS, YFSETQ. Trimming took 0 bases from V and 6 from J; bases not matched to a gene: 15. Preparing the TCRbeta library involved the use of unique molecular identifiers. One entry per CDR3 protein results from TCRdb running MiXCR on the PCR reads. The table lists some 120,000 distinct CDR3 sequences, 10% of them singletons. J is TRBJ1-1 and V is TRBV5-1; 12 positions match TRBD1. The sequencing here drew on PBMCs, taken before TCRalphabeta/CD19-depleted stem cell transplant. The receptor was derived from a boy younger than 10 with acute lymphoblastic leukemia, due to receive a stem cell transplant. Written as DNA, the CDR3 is TGCGCCAGCAGCTTGGCCGGGACAGGGGGCAAGAGGCCGTCGGCTGAAGCTTTCTTT. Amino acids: CASSLAGTGGKRPSAEAFF.